Sequencing of this TCR beta chain was carried out in a study of blood T cell repertoires in COVID-19. At the level of the study: Sites in the United States, Italy and Spain provided acute and convalescent COVID-19 samples. The cDNA or gDNA used as material had been derived from T cells, B-cell-depleted T cells, or PBMCs.

This clone has just a few counts. Using immunoSEQ multiplex PCR, the repertoire was profiled, and TCRdb retains in-frame clones only, with some absent. The top ten hold approximately 7.6% of the sample, which has some 320,000 clones, 65% to 90% seen once. CDR1 and CDR2 (germline): SGHKS, YYEKEE (reference sequence). V was trimmed by 6 bases and J by 1 base, leaving 10 bases between them. The CDR3 totals 13 residues. This chain joins TRBV5-5 and TRBJ1-1; D call uncertain. The TCR originated in a human donor in a cohort sampled during active COVID-19. Sequencing was carried out using peripheral blood. CDR3 residues: CASTLSWNTEAFF. The CDR3 nucleotides are TGTGCCAGCACCCTCTCTTGGAACACTGAAGCTTTCTTT.